This T cell receptor (beta chain) was retrieved from a study of cytomegalovirus exposure and HLA in healthy donors (TCRdb year 2017). The study in broad terms: An earlier analysis of approximately 640 of the donors reported about 250 Gb of sequence data and 100 million to 140 million unique TCR beta sequences from about 200 million T cells. A later genetic analysis took genome-wide SNP genotypes for about 65% of the roughly 670 donors and used that subset as a discovery cohort. Both class I and class II loci were covered by HLA typing, at four-digit resolution. Among 300 to 450 genotyped donors of the cohort, an average of 235,054 unique TCR beta nucleotide sequences were sequenced per donor, approximately 20% of them non-productive. Among the roughly 410 genotyped donors, approximately 81% belonged to the genetic ancestry cluster associated with self-reported Caucasian donors. High-throughput TCR immunosequencing, statistical association of individual TCRs with disease status, and machine learning were combined to predict cytomegalovirus infection status. The T cell repertoires of several hundred subjects were profiled by immunosequencing and related to cytomegalovirus serostatus. Alongside the repertoire data, information on donor age, sex, ethnicity and CMV serostatus was compiled. An earlier analysis of 587 of the donors used high-throughput TCR beta sequencing to judge whether each TCR beta V gene segment behaved as functional or pseudogenic. A later analysis re-analyzed previously published TCR beta repertoires from roughly 600 donors and added high-resolution HLA genotyping to study TCR occurrence patterns. About five DR-DQ haplotypes were treated as single units for association and clustering because of strong linkage in the cohort. The study aimed to test whether signatures of past pathogen exposure could be identified by cataloging public T cell receptors. An early release that covered roughly 600 HLA-typed donors contained about 300 gigabases of sequencing data and tens of millions of unique TCR sequences. Typing coverage differed by locus: A, B, C, DRB1 and DQB1 were typed in roughly 620-640 donors, DQA1 in about 560, DPA1 in some 570, and DPB1 in 450 to 480. Along with the approximately 700-subject first cohort, a separate validation cohort of more than 90 different subjects was used. Rather than using new phenotypic data, the later analysis identified candidate immune exposures from TCR beta sequences and from how often those sequences occurred across donors. All discovery cohort repertoires had been generated on a single sequencing platform.

About this clone itself: The antigen it recognizes is unknown. No base-level quality is on record; no much larger clone is a single base apart.

Overall results and qualifications from the work: When HLA alleles, especially DR and DQ, strongly co-occurred, attributing TCR associations to individual alleles was difficult. Roughly 15 rarely observed V segments, including chromosome 9 orphons, were excluded from the earlier analysis of some 590 of the donors because counts were too low. Compared with equally common non-associated chains, HLA-associated TCR beta chains in a later analysis were more clonally expanded and had lower generation probabilities. A later analysis associated roughly 17,000 TCR beta sequences with specific HLA alleles at a false discovery rate of 0.05. In a later genetic analysis, fewer N-insertions in productive TCRs were reported among donors in an Asian-associated ancestry cluster than the approximately 670-donor mean. A further reported finding was that TCR beta sequences accurately predicted the HLA-A and HLA-B alleles for most subjects in the first cohort. The study listed 150 to 200 TCR beta chains as associated with cytomegalovirus. In a later analysis, the rate of TCR association differed among HLA loci, with DRB1 alleles having the most associated TCRs and HLA-C alleles having the fewest. V-gene and J-gene trimming of TCR beta chains was associated with a missense DCLRE1C variant in a later genetic analysis, and the association was replicated in an independent cohort. Several of the top co-occurrence clusters appeared to be linked to parvovirus B19, influenza, CMV and Epstein-Barr virus, according to a later analysis. The classifier was reported to diagnose cytomegalovirus status with high specificity and sensitivity in both the original and validation cohorts. The cohort was sequenced for TCR beta chains only, and without alpha or paired-chain data the features that could be detected were limited. According to the authors, the approach could potentially be generalized to other disease states and immunological phenotypes. The only immune exposure information available for the cohort was CMV serostatus. In an earlier analysis of approximately 590 of the donors, most TCR beta V segments were observed in productive rearrangements about 87% or about 30% of the time, broadly matching IMGT annotations. A later analysis found that most CMV-associated TCR beta chains appeared HLA-restricted, with HLA associations seemingly driven largely by CMV exposure. Most TCR sequences were seen in very few donors, while some public TCRs were found in many individuals. Roughly uniform sequencing depth across donors was assumed in presence/absence analyses, although this assumption may not hold. In vitro tests confirmed that a few of the cytomegalovirus-associated TCR beta chains recognize cytomegalovirus antigens. Because HLA typing was unavailable for some donors at each locus, only the typed subset was used in association tests. A group of highly shared sequence variants was considered likely to be a technical artifact of the sequencing pipeline. Correlated functional status among segregating V segments might reflect linkage disequilibrium, but an unknown experimental factor could not be ruled out.

The cohort consisted of 670 or so healthy bone marrow donors. At the time of sampling, all cohort members were nominally healthy, though unrecorded immune exposures were likely present. The donor was CMV seropositive and was included in the group of 300 or so seropositive cohort members. A peripheral blood sample was provided by each donor, and peripheral blood mononuclear cells were used for TCR beta sequencing. The Qiagen DNeasy Blood Extraction Kit was used to extract genomic DNA from the blood cell samples. The library was made by the immunoSEQ multiplex PCR assay. The multiplex PCR relied on a mix of 60 forward primers for TCR Vbeta segments and 13 reverse primers for TCR Jbeta segments. The CDR3 region of rearranged TCR beta genes was amplified from genomic DNA by a multiplex PCR assay. The amplified TCR beta libraries were sequenced on the Illumina HiSeq System as 87-base-pair reads. The study's own analysis went as follows. A later analysis counted tens of millions of unique TCR beta chains across the 550 to 700 repertoires, and roughly 10 million of these chains were shared by at least two donors. To remove PCR and sequencing errors, raw reads were error-corrected and collapsed into unique sequences using a nearest-neighbor algorithm that merged closely related sequences. V, D and J gene segments were assigned by aligning CDR3 sequences to IMGT reference sequences. For a sequence to be retained, at least a six-nucleotide match to both a V gene segment and a J gene segment was required. A rearrangement counted as productive if the CDR3 had no stop codons and remained in frame with V and J, and every other rearrangement counted as non-productive. CDR3 was defined by IMGT convention, running from the second conserved V-encoded cysteine to the conserved J-encoded phenylalanine. In an earlier analysis of roughly 580 of the donors, sequences lacking an unambiguous match to a single V gene segment were excluded. In an earlier analysis of approximately 560 of the donors, a V segment was called functional when productive rearrangements were above 56.7%, and segregating when the standard deviation between donors exceeded 5%. To diagnose cytomegalovirus status from the catalog of TCR beta chain sequences, a statistical classification framework was built. In a later analysis, V and J genes were assigned by comparing TCR nucleotide sequences against IMGT/GENE-DB human TR gene sequences. The TCRdist pipeline was used in a later analysis to assign CDR3 sequences and most-parsimonious VDJ recombination scenarios. In a later analysis, each TCR beta chain was defined by its CDR3 amino acid sequence together with its V-gene family, and reads lacking a unique V-gene family were excluded. In a later analysis, 450 to 600 highly shared, low-generation-probability nucleotide sequences were removed to address suspected cross-contamination and a sequencing artifact. A later analysis calculated a clonal expansion index for each public chain from normalized within-repertoire ranks of inferred template counts. Generation probabilities in a later analysis came from a VDJ recombination model fitted to out-of-frame rearrangements, and those results were checked against IGoR. In a later analysis, TCR-TCR, TCR-HLA and TCR-CMV co-occurrence was scored with hypergeometric tests, and a repertoire-size bias correction was applied to TCR pairs. A later analysis estimated false discovery rates by permuting HLA or CMV assignments 20 times. In a later analysis, co-occurring TCRs were grouped using DBSCAN, with TCRdist sequence similarity added in when clustering inside HLA-allele-positive subsets. For co-occurrence clustering, repertoires with fewer than 30,000 or more than 120,000 public chains were excluded, along with a handful of repertoires with anomalous nucleotide sharing. TCRdb holds this immuneACCESS table with in-frame rearrangements only. Some clones are missing; in checked studies, unresolved V genes explain under half, and the rest has no known cause. V and J calls and clone size are as listed in that table; D and trimming were resolved from the DNA. The sample data list about 130,000 clones, and roughly 80% of these were observed just once. The top ten clonotypes cover approximately 4% of the sample.

The origin of this receptor is a young man in good health and CMV-seropositive. Sequenced sample: PBMCs.

The CDR3 loop reads CASSTLAGVSQSQYF. Here is the DNA: TGTGCCAGCAGCACACTAGCGGGAGTGTCTCAGTCCCAGTACTTC. Recombination joined TRBV7-2 with TRBJ2-5, with 11 bases matching TRBD2. V is pruned by 5 bases and J by 9 bases, leaving 11 bases of the junction without a gene match. CDR1 and CDR2 are read off the germline V gene as SGHTA and FQGNSA. Spanning cysteine to phenylalanine, the CDR3 consists of 15 amino acids. Of the read, only the CDR3 DNA is kept; its 45 bases are in frame from base 1. The CDR3, completed at both ends by the reference TRBV7-2 and TRBJ2-5 genes, gives the full variable domain GAGVSQSPSNKVTEKGKDVELRCDPISGHTALYWYRQSLGQGLEFLIYFQGNSAPDKSGLPSDRFSAERTGGSVSTLTIQRTQQEDSAVYLCASSTLAGVSQSQYFGPGTRLLVL.